Presented here are 14 T cell receptor beta chains from one specimen sequenced in a study of cytomegalovirus exposure and HLA in healthy donors. Produced via immunoSEQ multiplex PCR; TCRdb's table is partial and in-frame only. The table records some 150,000 clones, just over 90% of them present only once. The sample comprised PBMCs. Receptors were obtained from a man aged 18 to 29 in good health and CMV-seronegative.

The J gene is TRBJ2-3, the V gene TRBV10-3; 9 nucleotides agree with TRBD2. Germline CDR1 is ENHRY and CDR2 is SYGVKD. V was pared by 0 bases and J by 2 bases, with 6 bases of the junction left unmatched. The CDR3 runs to 17 residues. CDR3 nucleotides: TGTGCCATCAGTGAGTCACCTCTAGCGGGACCCACAGATACGCAGTATTTT. Translation: CAISESPLAGPTDTQYF.

The gene calls are TRBV27 and TRBJ2-7; TRBD2 matches at 8 bases. The CDR3 is 15 residues long. Germline loops: CDR1 MNHEY, CDR2 SMNVEV (reference sequence). J lost 3 bases, V lost 3 bases, and 7 bases had no gene match. CDR3 residues: CASSFGVAGIYEQYF. The CDR3 DNA reads as TGTGCCAGCAGTTTTGGAGTAGCGGGAATCTACGAGCAGTACTTC.

The V gene is TRBV5-8, the J gene TRBJ2-3; TRBD2 is a possible D gene (6 bases). Trimming pared 6 bases from V and 2 bases from J, leaving 16 bases between. The CDR3 loop spans 15 amino acids. The germline CDR1 and CDR2 sequences are SGHTS and YDEGEE. In nucleotides, the CDR3 is TGTGCCAGCAACCTGGGAGGTTTTTACACAGATACGCAGTATTTT. Translated: CASNLGGFYTDTQYF.

This clone is a singleton in its sample. The J gene is TRBJ2-2, the V gene TRBV5-1; D not certain. Germline values: CDR1 SGHRS, CDR2 YFSETQ. The CDR3 loop spans 13 amino acids. Trimming took off 0 bases at V and 4 bases at J, with 4 bases between the two ends. CDR3 sequence reads: CASSLGLTGELFF. The CDR3 DNA sequence: TGCGCCAGCAGCTTGGGTCTCACCGGGGAGCTGTTTTTT.

The chain links TRBV7-9 to TRBJ2-5; TRBD1 agrees at 12 bases. V lost 5 bases and J lost 0; bases outside the gene matches: 4. The germline V gene encodes CDR1 SEHNR and CDR2 FQNEAQ (reference sequence). The CDR3 extends over 16 amino acids. The CDR3 region is CASSPGTGGNQETQYF. CDR3 nucleotide sequence: TGTGCCAGCAGCCCCGGGACAGGGGGCAACCAAGAGACCCAGTACTTC. Combining the CDR3 with reference TRBV7-9 and TRBJ2-5 gives the whole variable domain DTGVSQNPRHKITKRGQNVTFRCDPISEHNRLYWYRQTLGQGPEFLTYFQNEAQLEKSRLLSDRFSAERPKGSFSTLEIQRTEQGDSAMYLCASSPGTGGNQETQYFGPGTRLLVL.

The chain employs TRBV29-1 and TRBJ2-5; a weak D match, TRBD2 (5 bases). From germline, CDR1 is SQVTM and CDR2 ANQGSEA. The CDR3 contains 14 residues. Trimming removed 6 bases at V and 2 bases at J, with 16 bases between. CDR3 sequence: CSVDLGLIQETQYF. DNA of the CDR3: TGCAGCGTCGATCTCGGACTCATTCAAGAGACCCAGTACTTC.

This rearrangement joins TRBV7-7 to TRBJ2-2; D is uncertain. Per germline, CDR1 SSHAT and CDR2 FNYEAQ (reference sequence). The CDR3 spans 16 residues. Trimming shortened V by 5 bases and J by 0 bases, and 13 bases separated the two germline ends. The CDR3 DNA reads TGTGCCAGCAGCCCGAATCGCCTAGCGAACACCGGGGAGCTGTTTTTT. Its translation: CASSPNRLANTGELFF.

The chain joins TRBV5-1 to TRBJ2-3; TRBD2 matches 14 bases. J lost 4 bases, V lost 4 bases, and 2 bases had no gene match. CDR1 and CDR2 from the germline V gene are SGHRS and YFSETQ. The CDR3 length is 15 residues. CDR3 loop: CASSPGLAGADTQYF. DNA for the CDR3: TGCGCCAGCAGCCCGGGACTAGCGGGGGCAGATACGCAGTATTTT.

A single count supports this clone. This chain's CDR3 is CASNGHTNTEAFF. The DNA for the CDR3 is TGTGCCAGCAATGGACACACGAACACTGAAGCTTTCTTT. The chain links TRBV6-5 to TRBJ1-1; a weak D match, TRBD1 (5 bases). Germline V gene sequence: CDR1 MNHEY, CDR2 SVGAGI. V was pared by 7 bases and J by 1 base, with 10 bases between. The CDR3 length is 13 residues.

V gene TRBV9 combines with J gene TRBJ2-1; TRBD1 aligns across 9 bases. CDR1 and CDR2 from the germline V gene are SGDLS and YYNGEE. V shed 4 bases, J shed 4 bases, and the junction held 6 bases outside the gene matches. The CDR3 covers 15 residues. Here the CDR3 reads CASSPPGTGYNEQFF. The CDR3 nucleotides are TGTGCCAGCAGCCCTCCCGGGACAGGGTACAATGAGCAGTTCTTC.

CDR3 nucleotide sequence: TGCGCCAGCAGCCAGAATCCCCCCAGGGCCCTTAATGAAAAACTGTTTTTT. The encoded protein is CASSQNPPRALNEKLFF. The chain is built from TRBV4-3 and TRBJ1-4; possible D gene TRBD1, 5 bases. The CDR3 consists of 17 residues. From germline, CDR1 is LGHNA and CDR2 YSLEER. The germline V and J ends were trimmed by 3 bases and 4 bases, with 18 bases remaining between them.

The genes are TRBV6-1 and TRBJ1-1, with 7 bases that match TRBD1. The length of the CDR3 is 15 residues. V dropped 2 bases and J dropped 8; count of bases not matched to a gene: 11. CDR1 is MNHNS, CDR2 SASEGT, per germline. Here the CDR3 DNA reads TGTGCCAGCAGTGAAAGACAGGGAATGTTCCCCGAAGCTTTCTTT. It translates to CASSERQGMFPEAFF.

The genes are TRBV27 and TRBJ2-3, with D possibly TRBD1 on 5 matching bases. Germline loops: CDR1 MNHEY, CDR2 SMNVEV (reference sequence). V was trimmed by 1 base and J by 1 base, leaving 9 bases between them. The length of the CDR3 is 15 residues. CDR3 residues: CASSLLSRGTDTQYF. The CDR3 DNA reads as TGTGCCAGCAGTTTATTAAGCAGGGGCACAGATACGCAGTATTTT.

The chain carries TRBV10-3 and TRBJ2-2; 11 bases are a match to TRBD1. The CDR3 is made up of 18 amino acids. The germline V gene encodes CDR1 ENHRY and CDR2 SYGVKD. V lost 11 bases to trimming and J lost 0 bases; unmatched junction nucleotides: 14. This CDR3 is CAVALRDRGKTNTGELFF. The CDR3 DNA reads TGTGCCGTTGCCCTTAGGGACAGGGGGAAAACGAACACCGGGGAGCTGTTTTTT.